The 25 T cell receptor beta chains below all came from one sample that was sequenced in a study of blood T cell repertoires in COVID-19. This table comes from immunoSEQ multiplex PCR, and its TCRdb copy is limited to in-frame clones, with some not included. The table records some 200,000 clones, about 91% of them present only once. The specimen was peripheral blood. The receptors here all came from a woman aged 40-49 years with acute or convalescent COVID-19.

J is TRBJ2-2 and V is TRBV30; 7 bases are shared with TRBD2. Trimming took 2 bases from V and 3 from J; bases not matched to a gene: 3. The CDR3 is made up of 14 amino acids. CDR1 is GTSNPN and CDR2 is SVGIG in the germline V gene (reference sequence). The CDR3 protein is CAWSPLADTGELFF. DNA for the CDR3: TGTGCCTGGAGTCCCCTAGCGGACACCGGGGAGCTGTTTTTT.

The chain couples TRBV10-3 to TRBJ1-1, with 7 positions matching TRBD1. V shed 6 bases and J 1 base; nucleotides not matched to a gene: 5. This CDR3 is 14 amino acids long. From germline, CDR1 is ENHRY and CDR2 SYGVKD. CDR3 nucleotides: TGTGCCATCAGGCCACAGGGGAGGAACACTGAAGCTTTCTTT. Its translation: CAIRPQGRNTEAFF.

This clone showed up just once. The CDR3 DNA reads TGTGCCACCAGCAGGCCTACTGGCGGGACCTCTCAGCAGTTCTTC. Amino acids: CATSRPTGGTSQQFF. The chain employs TRBV15 and TRBJ2-1; D is possibly TRBD2 (6 bases). The germline CDR1 and CDR2 sequences are LNHNV and YYDKDF (reference sequence). The CDR3 sequence is 15 residues long. V lost 3 bases, J lost 11 bases, and 20 bases lay in between.

CDR3 nucleotide sequence: TGTGCCAGCAGCTTGGCCGGAAGGGGGGAGGGAGCTTTCTTT. Encoded protein: CASSLAGRGEGAFF. The chain combines TRBV5-4 with TRBJ1-1, with TRBD1 as a possible D gene (6 bases). CDR1 SGHNT and CDR2 YYREEE come from the germline V gene (reference sequence). V lost 0 bases to trimming and J lost 10 bases, with 16 bases between them. The CDR3 loop spans 14 amino acids.

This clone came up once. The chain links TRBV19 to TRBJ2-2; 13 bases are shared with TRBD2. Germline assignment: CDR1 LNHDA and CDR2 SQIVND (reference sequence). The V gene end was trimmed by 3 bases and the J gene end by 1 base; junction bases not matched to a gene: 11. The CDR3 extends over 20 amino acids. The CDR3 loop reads CASSIRLAGGRNWNTGELFF. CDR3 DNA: TGTGCCAGTAGTATTCGACTAGCGGGGGGCAGAAATTGGAACACCGGGGAGCTGTTTTTT.

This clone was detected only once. This CDR3 is CASSYQNQGPQHF. CDR3 coding DNA: TGTGCCAGCAGTTACCAGAACCAGGGGCCCCAGCATTTT. The chain joins TRBV6-6 to TRBJ1-5, with D perhaps TRBD1 (5 bases). V was trimmed by 2 bases and J by 9 bases, leaving 11 bases between them. CDR1 MNHNY and CDR2 SVGAGI come from the germline V gene (reference sequence). CDR3 length equals 13 residues.

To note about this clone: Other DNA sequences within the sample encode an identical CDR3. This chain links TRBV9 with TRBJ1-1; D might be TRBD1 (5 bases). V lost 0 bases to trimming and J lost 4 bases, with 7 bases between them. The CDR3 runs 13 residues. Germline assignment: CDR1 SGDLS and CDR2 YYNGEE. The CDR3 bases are TGTGCCAGCAGCGTAGGGGGCAGCACTGAAGCTTTCTTT. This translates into CASSVGGSTEAFF.

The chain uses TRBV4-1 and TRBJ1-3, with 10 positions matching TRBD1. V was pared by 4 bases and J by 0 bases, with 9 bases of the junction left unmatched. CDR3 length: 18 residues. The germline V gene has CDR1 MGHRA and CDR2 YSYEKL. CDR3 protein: CASSPWTGGPDSGNTIYF. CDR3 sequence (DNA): TGCGCCAGCAGCCCCTGGACAGGGGGTCCGGACTCTGGAAACACCATATATTTT.

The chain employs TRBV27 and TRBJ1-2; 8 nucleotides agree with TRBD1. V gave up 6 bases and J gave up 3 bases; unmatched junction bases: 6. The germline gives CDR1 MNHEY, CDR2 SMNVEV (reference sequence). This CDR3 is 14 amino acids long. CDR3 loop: CASSPGQGYYGYTF. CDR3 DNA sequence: TGTGCCAGCAGCCCCGGACAGGGATACTATGGCTACACCTTC.

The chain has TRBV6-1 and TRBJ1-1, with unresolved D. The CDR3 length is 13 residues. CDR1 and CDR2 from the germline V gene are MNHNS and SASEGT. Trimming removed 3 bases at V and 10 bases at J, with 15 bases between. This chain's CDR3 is CASSDTPGYPAFF. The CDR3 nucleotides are TGTGCCAGCAGTGACACTCCCGGGTACCCAGCTTTCTTT.

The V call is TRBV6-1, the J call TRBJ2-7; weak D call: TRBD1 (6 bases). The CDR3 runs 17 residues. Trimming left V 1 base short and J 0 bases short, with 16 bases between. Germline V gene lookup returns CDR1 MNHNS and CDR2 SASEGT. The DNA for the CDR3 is TGTGCCAGCAGTGAAGATTTCCCAGGGGAAAGCTCCTACGAGCAGTACGTC. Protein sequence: CASSEDFPGESSYEQYV.

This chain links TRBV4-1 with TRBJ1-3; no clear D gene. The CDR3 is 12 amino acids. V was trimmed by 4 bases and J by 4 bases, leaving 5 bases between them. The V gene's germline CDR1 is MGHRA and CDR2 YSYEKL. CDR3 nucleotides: TGCGCCAGCAGCCCGGGGGGAAACACCATATATTTT. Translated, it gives CASSPGGNTIYF.

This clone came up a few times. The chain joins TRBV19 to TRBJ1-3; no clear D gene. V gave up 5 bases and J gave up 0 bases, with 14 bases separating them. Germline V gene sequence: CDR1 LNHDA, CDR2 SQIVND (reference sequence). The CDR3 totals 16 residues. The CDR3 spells CASSPRGSFSGNTIYF. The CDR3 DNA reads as TGTGCCAGTAGTCCCCGAGGTTCCTTCTCTGGAAACACCATATATTTT. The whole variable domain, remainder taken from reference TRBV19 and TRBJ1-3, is DGGITQSPKYLFRKEGQNVTLSCEQNLNHDAMYWYRQDPGQGLRLIYYSQIVNDFQKGDIAEGYSVSREKKESFPLTVTSAQKNPTAFYLCASSPRGSFSGNTIYFGEGSWLTVV.

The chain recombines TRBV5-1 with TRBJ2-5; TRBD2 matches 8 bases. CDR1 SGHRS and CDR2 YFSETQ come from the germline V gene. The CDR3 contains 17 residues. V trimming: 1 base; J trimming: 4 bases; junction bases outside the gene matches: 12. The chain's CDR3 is CASSLTSGLNTGETQYF. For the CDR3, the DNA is TGCGCCAGCAGCTTGACTAGCGGCCTTAACACGGGAGAGACCCAGTACTTC.

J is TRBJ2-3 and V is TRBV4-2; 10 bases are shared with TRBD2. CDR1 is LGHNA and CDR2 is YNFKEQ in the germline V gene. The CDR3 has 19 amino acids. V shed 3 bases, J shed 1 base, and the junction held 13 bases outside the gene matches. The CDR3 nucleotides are TGTGCCAGCAGCCAGGACATTCCAGCGGGGGGGCCGGGCACAGATACGCAGTATTTT. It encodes CASSQDIPAGGPGTDTQYF.

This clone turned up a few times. The CDR3 DNA reads as TGTGCCAGCAGCTTAGCACTCTACTCCGGGACAGACTATGGCTACACCTTC. It translates to CASSLALYSGTDYGYTF. V is TRBV7-2 and J is TRBJ1-2, with 7 bases matching TRBD1. CDR1 and CDR2 from the germline V gene are SGHTA and FQGNSA. Losses at the gene ends were 0 bases for V and 3 bases for J; bases not matched to a gene: 10. There are 17 residues in the CDR3.

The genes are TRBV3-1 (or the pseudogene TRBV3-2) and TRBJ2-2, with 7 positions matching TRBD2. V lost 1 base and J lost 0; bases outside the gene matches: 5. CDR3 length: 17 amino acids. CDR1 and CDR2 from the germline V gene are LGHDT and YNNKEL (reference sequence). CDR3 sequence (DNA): TGTGCCAGCAGCCAAGCCGGGCGGGGGACGAACACCGGGGAGCTGTTTTTT. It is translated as CASSQAGRGTNTGELFF.

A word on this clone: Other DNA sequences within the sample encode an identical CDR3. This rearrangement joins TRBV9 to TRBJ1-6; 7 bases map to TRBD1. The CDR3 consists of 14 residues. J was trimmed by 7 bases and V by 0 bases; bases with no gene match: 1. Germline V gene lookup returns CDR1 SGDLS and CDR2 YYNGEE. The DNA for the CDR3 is TGTGCCAGCAGCGTAGGAGGGGGCAATTCACCCCTCCACTTT. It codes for CASSVGGGNSPLHF.

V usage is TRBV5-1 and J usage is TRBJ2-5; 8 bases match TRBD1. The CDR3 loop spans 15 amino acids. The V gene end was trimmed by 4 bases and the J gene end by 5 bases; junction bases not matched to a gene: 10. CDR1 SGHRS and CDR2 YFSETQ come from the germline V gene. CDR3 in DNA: TGCGCCAGCAGCCTCAGACAGGGGCCGAGTGAGACCCAGTACTTC. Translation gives CASSLRQGPSETQYF.

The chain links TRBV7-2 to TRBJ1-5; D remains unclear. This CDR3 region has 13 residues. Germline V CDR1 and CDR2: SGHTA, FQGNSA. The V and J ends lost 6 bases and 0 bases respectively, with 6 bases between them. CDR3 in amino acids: CASSYSSNQPQHF. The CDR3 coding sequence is TGTGCCAGCAGTTACAGTAGCAATCAGCCCCAGCATTTT.

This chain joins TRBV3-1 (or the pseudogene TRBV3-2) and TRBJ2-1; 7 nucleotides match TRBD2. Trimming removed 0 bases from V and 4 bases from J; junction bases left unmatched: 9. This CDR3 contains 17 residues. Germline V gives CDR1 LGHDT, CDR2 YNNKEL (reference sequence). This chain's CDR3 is CASSQDLLGGFYNEQFF. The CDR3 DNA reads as TGTGCCAGCAGCCAAGATCTGTTGGGGGGGTTTTACAATGAGCAGTTCTTC.

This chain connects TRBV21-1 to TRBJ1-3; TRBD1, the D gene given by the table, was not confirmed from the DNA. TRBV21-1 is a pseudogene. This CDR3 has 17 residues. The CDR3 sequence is CASSTNREVSSGNTIYF. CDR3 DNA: TGTGCCAGCAGCACCAACAGGGAAGTAAGCTCTGGAAACACCATATATTTT.

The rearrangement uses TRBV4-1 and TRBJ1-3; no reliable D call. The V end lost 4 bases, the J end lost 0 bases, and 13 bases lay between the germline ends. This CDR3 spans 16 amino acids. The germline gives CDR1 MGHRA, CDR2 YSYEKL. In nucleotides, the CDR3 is TGCGCCAGCAGCCCTTTGGGGAGAAGCTCTGGAAACACCATATATTTT. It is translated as CASSPLGRSSGNTIYF.

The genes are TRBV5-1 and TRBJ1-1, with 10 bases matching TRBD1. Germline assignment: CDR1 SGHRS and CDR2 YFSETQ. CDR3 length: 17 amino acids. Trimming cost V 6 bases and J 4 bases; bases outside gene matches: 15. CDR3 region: CASTRTGGRGRSTEAFF. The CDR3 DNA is TGCGCCAGCACCAGGACAGGGGGACGAGGACGGAGCACTGAAGCTTTCTTT.

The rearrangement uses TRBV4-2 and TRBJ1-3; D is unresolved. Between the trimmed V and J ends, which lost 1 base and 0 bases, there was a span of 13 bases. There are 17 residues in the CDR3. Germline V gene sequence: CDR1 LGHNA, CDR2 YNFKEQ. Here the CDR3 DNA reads TGTGCCAGCAGCCAAGTAACTACCCGCGGCTCTGGAAACACCATATATTTT. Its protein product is CASSQVTTRGSGNTIYF.